The rows below give T cell receptor beta chains drawn from one sample of a study of cytomegalovirus exposure and HLA in healthy donors. The repertoire was sequenced with immunoSEQ multiplex PCR; TCRdb's copy has only in-frame clones and lacks some. The repertoire consists of approximately 220,000 clones, with about 83% occurring once and the leading ten covering around a sixth. Input material: PBMCs. Source of these receptors: a man aged 40-49 years in good health and CMV-seronegative. CDR3s include the opening cysteine and the closing phenylalanine or tryptophan. The size entry is marked missing in some rows and otherwise reads once, few, many or a size class.

v_call	clone_size	j_call	cdr3_aa
TRBV7-9	.	TRBJ2-2	CASSPPVSGRGELFF
TRBV18	once	TRBJ2-7	CASSLPVPGGGTYEQYF
TRBV29-1	.	TRBJ2-1	CSVEIVGLSYNEQFF
TRBV5-1	.	TRBJ1-5	CASSLDFGNQPQHF
TRBV15	few	TRBJ2-2	CATSRERPGTSGLYTGELFF
TRBV11-2	.	TRBJ2-7	CASSPGTGGYEQYF
TRBV6-5	.	TRBJ2-1	CASSYGTGGSREQFF
TRBV7-2	.	TRBJ1-1	CASSLGTGRRGNTEAFF
TRBV9	.	TRBJ2-3	CASSPNRGTSRPSTDTQYF
TRBV19	.	TRBJ2-5	CASSYSGSQETQYF
TRBV9	.	TRBJ1-2	CASSVAGGQNYGYTF
TRBV27	.	TRBJ2-7	CASSPGLANSYEQYF
TRBV6-5	.	TRBJ1-2	CASKNDAAVYGYTF
TRBV6-1	.	TRBJ1-5	CASSPGGGETQPQHF
TRBV5-1	.	TRBJ1-2	CASSQGEGGYGYTF
TRBV28	.	TRBJ2-2	CASSLIGGGGGELFF
TRBV5-1	once	TRBJ2-5	CASSRRLAGAVETQYF
TRBV28	.	TRBJ2-4	CASSPTGTKNIQYF
TRBV19	.	TRBJ1-1	CASSIEVTRSTEAFF
TRBV4-3	.	TRBJ1-4	CASSQVSGGKREKLFF
TRBV21-1	once	TRBJ1-3	CASSIITGPGNTIYF
TRBV16	.	TRBJ1-4	CASSHPGQGEEKLFF
TRBV7-2	few	TRBJ1-1	CASSWRGGPNTEAFF
TRBV4-1	.	TRBJ2-1	CASRGRDREYEQFF
TRBV28	.	TRBJ2-1	CASNGGYNEQFF
TRBV4-1	.	TRBJ2-7	CASSPSTGHSREQYF
TRBV18	.	TRBJ1-1	CASSPPDYGDTEAFF
TRBV2	few	TRBJ2-5	CASSEALRGRGETQYF
TRBV9	.	TRBJ2-6	CASSEGLGGSGANVLTF
TRBV7-2	.	TRBJ2-7	CASSQTGLHSYEQYF
TRBV2	once	TRBJ1-2	CASSDDQGGYTF
TRBV25-1	.	TRBJ2-7	CASRRGNEQYF